The 31 T cell receptor beta chains listed next were all sequenced from one sample in a study of OX40 agonist ivuxolimab in advanced cancers. Measured with immunoSEQ multiplex PCR; TCRdb has only the in-frame clones, and not every one. The sample yields about 90,000 clones, around 89% seen once. The starting material was CD4+ or CD8+ T cells sorted from blood, obtained in a trial of the OX40 agonist ivuxolimab. These receptors all stem from an adult with an advanced solid tumor such as melanoma, head and neck, liver or kidney cancer.

The chain carries TRBV7-3 and TRBJ2-2; 9 positions match TRBD1. The germline gives CDR1 SGHTA, CDR2 FQGTGA. The V gene end was trimmed by 5 bases and the J gene end by 6 bases; junction bases not matched to a gene: 13. CDR3 length: 17 amino acids. The chain's CDR3 is CASSPPGTGRLAGELFF. CDR3 in DNA: TGTGCCAGCAGCCCTCCAGGGACAGGGAGGTTGGCCGGGGAGCTGTTTTTT.

This sequence joins TRBV30 and TRBJ1-1; the D is unclear. The V end lost 0 bases, the J end lost 3 bases, and 8 bases lay between the germline ends. The CDR3 contains 13 residues. Germline lookup yields CDR1 GTSNPN and CDR2 SVGIG (reference sequence). The CDR3 nucleotides read TGTGCCTGGAGTGTAAACAGTTACACTGAAGCTTTCTTT. Protein product: CAWSVNSYTEAFF.

By share of the sample, this clone is medium-sized. The chain combines TRBV27 with TRBJ1-2; 9 positions agree with TRBD1. Per the germline V gene, CDR1 is MNHEY and CDR2 is SMNVEV (reference sequence). J was trimmed by 8 bases and V by 6 bases; bases with no gene match: 10. The CDR3 runs 14 residues. The CDR3 region is CASSLGQGRRGYTF. As DNA, the CDR3 is TGTGCCAGCAGCCTCGGACAGGGGAGGAGGGGCTACACCTTC.

The chain employs TRBV9 and TRBJ2-1; D might be TRBD2 (6 bases). From germline, CDR1 is SGDLS and CDR2 YYNGEE. Trimming took 3 bases from V and 5 from J, leaving 12 bases between them. The CDR3 is 14 amino acids. This CDR3 is CASSAGDWDNEQFF. CDR3 DNA: TGTGCCAGCAGCGCGGGAGATTGGGACAATGAGCAGTTCTTC. Full variable domain (missing parts from reference TRBV9 and TRBJ2-1): DSGVTQTPKHLITATGQRVTLRCSPRSGDLSVYWYQQSLDQGLQFLIQYYNGEERAKGNILERFSAQQFPDLHSELNLSSLELGDSALYFCASSAGDWDNEQFFGPGTRLTVL.

The chain recombines TRBV6-1 with TRBJ1-5; 7 nucleotides match TRBD1. V gave up 2 bases and J gave up 6 bases; unmatched junction bases: 10. Looked up from germline, CDR1 is MNHNS and CDR2 is SASEGT. This CDR3 spans 16 amino acids. The CDR3 nucleotides are TGTGCCAGCAGTGAACTCGGGACAGCAGGGAGTCAGCCCCAGCATTTT. This sequence encodes CASSELGTAGSQPQHF.

This rearrangement joins TRBV7-9 to TRBJ2-3, with 7 bases matching TRBD2. V was pared by 2 bases and J by 3 bases, with 5 bases of the junction left unmatched. The CDR3 loop spans 15 amino acids. The germline CDR1 and CDR2 sequences are SEHNR and FQNEAQ (reference sequence). Here the CDR3 reads CASSLKTSLTDTQYF. The CDR3 DNA is TGTGCCAGCAGCTTAAAGACTAGCCTTACAGATACGCAGTATTTT.

The V call is TRBV1, the J call TRBJ1-2. TRBV1 is designated a pseudogene. The CDR3 runs to 12 residues. This CDR3 is CTSSPRMRVYTF. The CDR3 region has the DNA TGCACCAGCAGCCCCAGGATGCGGGTCTACACCTTC.

The CDR3: CASSLETRTDTQYF. The CDR3 DNA reads TGCGCCAGCAGCCTCGAGACACGCACAGATACGCAGTATTTT. The rearrangement joins TRBV5-1 to TRBJ2-3; the D is unclear. Germline V gene sequence: CDR1 SGHRS, CDR2 YFSETQ. The CDR3 extends over 14 amino acids. V was cut by 4 bases and J by 1 base, with 10 bases left in between.

V is TRBV7-3 and J is TRBJ1-5; D is unclear. The V end was cut by 7 bases, the J end by 5 bases, with 0 bases between. The CDR3 runs to 9 residues. Germline CDR1 and CDR2: SGHTA and FQGTGA. CDR3: CASNQPQHF. In DNA, the CDR3 is TGTGCCAGCAATCAGCCCCAGCATTTT.

The rearrangement uses TRBV6-5 and TRBJ2-7, with TRBD2 matching 10 bases. J lost 6 bases, V lost 6 bases, and 11 bases had no gene match. CDR1 and CDR2 from the germline V gene are MNHEY and SVGAGI. The CDR3 has 15 residues. DNA of the CDR3: TGTGCCAGCAGCCCCCCTAGCGGGAGATTTCGCGAGCAGTACTTC. This gives the protein CASSPPSGRFREQYF.

This clone has a single count. This rearrangement joins TRBV19 to TRBJ2-2; 14 nucleotides agree with TRBD2. CDR1 is LNHDA, CDR2 SQIVND, per germline (reference sequence). J gave up 6 bases and V 5 bases, and 17 bases lay outside the gene matches. This CDR3 has 20 amino acids. The CDR3 DNA is TGTGCCAGTAGTCTAATTTCCGGGACTAGCGGGAGTACGGCTGCCGGGGAGCTGTTTTTT. Amino acids: CASSLISGTSGSTAAGELFF.

The V call is TRBV7-9, the J call TRBJ2-7; 9 bases are a match to TRBD1. CDR1 is SEHNR, CDR2 FQNEAQ, per germline (reference sequence). Unmatched junction bases numbered 21, after V lost 4 bases and J lost 5 bases. There are 19 residues in the CDR3. In DNA, the CDR3 is TGTGCCAGCAGCTCCTCCGGGACAGGGTCATGGGGGCGGATGGACGAGCAGTACTTC. It codes for CASSSSGTGSWGRMDEQYF.

The gene calls are TRBV19 and TRBJ1-1; perhaps TRBD1 as D (5 bases). Germline lookup yields CDR1 LNHDA and CDR2 SQIVND (reference sequence). Between the trimmed V and J ends, which lost 4 bases and 0 bases, there was a span of 6 bases. The CDR3 sequence is 13 residues long. For the CDR3, the DNA is TGTGCCAGTAGTACAGGGTTGAACACTGAAGCTTTCTTT. Protein: CASSTGLNTEAFF.

This rearrangement joins TRBV7-6 to TRBJ2-7; D remains unclear. Germline-derived CDR1 and CDR2 are SGHVS and FNYEAQ. The V gene lost 10 bases and the J gene lost 1 base, with 11 bases spanning the gap. The CDR3 runs 12 residues. For the CDR3, the DNA is TGTGCCACCGGGCGAAATTCCTACGAGCAGTACTTC. Amino acid sequence: CATGRNSYEQYF.

This clone was detected once. The chain links TRBV4-2 to TRBJ2-7; TRBD2 matches at 7 bases. This CDR3 contains 15 residues. V shed 0 bases and J 7 bases; nucleotides not matched to a gene: 9. Per germline, CDR1 LGHNA and CDR2 YNFKEQ. The CDR3 loop reads CASSQEWASGLEQYF. The CDR3, as DNA: TGTGCCAGCAGCCAAGAATGGGCTAGCGGCTTAGAGCAGTACTTC.

The chain couples TRBV2 to TRBJ2-2; tentatively, D is TRBD1 or TRBD2 (5 bases each). CDR1 and CDR2 (germline): SNHLY, FYNNEI. There are 14 residues in the CDR3. V lost 6 bases and J lost 6, with 14 bases in between. The CDR3, as DNA: TGTGCCAGCAGACGGGGCTTAGCGCCCGGGGAGCTGTTTTTT. As protein: CASRRGLAPGELFF.

The chain uses TRBV11-3 and TRBJ2-5, with D possibly being TRBD1 or TRBD2 (6 bases each). The length of the CDR3 is 15 residues. V lost 4 bases, J lost 3 bases, and 15 bases lay in between. In germline, CDR1 is SGHNT, CDR2 YENEEA. This CDR3 reads CASSSGARGEETQYF. The CDR3 nucleotides are TGTGCCAGCAGCTCGGGGGCGAGGGGAGAAGAGACCCAGTACTTC.

The J gene is TRBJ2-3, the V gene TRBV6-5, with 13 bases lining up with TRBD2. The germline V gene encodes CDR1 MNHEY and CDR2 SVGAGI. CDR3 length: 15 amino acids. The V and J ends lost 5 bases and 3 bases, in that order; junction bases with no gene match: 2. The CDR3 sequence: CASSGLAGETDTQYF. CDR3 bases: TGTGCCAGCAGTGGACTAGCGGGAGAAACAGATACGCAGTATTTT.

This sequence joins TRBV11-2 and TRBJ1-3; D ambiguous. The germline V and J ends were trimmed by 4 bases and 0 bases, with 10 bases remaining between them. CDR1 SGHAT and CDR2 FQNNGV come from the germline V gene. This CDR3 contains 15 residues. CDR3 amino acids: CASSSPVISGNTIYF. In DNA, the CDR3 is TGTGCCAGCAGCTCCCCGGTAATCTCTGGAAACACCATATATTTT.

V usage is TRBV28 and J usage is TRBJ1-3, with D possibly TRBD1 on 5 matching bases. Germline V gene sequence: CDR1 MDHEN, CDR2 SYDVKM. The CDR3 is made up of 16 amino acids. The V end lost 7 bases, the J end lost 3 bases, and 19 bases lay between the germline ends. The CDR3 DNA follows: TGTGCCAGCACCATCTCGGGACGAACGATTGGAAACACCATATATTTT. Encoded protein: CASTISGRTIGNTIYF.

This rearrangement joins TRBV27 to TRBJ2-3, with 10 bases aligning to TRBD1. The CDR3 covers 15 residues. V dropped 7 bases and J dropped 3; count of bases not matched to a gene: 7. CDR1 and CDR2 (germline): MNHEY, SMNVEV (reference sequence). CDR3 residues: CASTLTGGATDTQYF. CDR3 bases: TGTGCCAGCACCCTGACAGGGGGCGCGACAGATACGCAGTATTTT.

The chain has TRBV28 and TRBJ2-7; 12 bases line up with TRBD1. CDR1 is MDHEN, CDR2 SYDVKM, per germline. The CDR3 spans 14 residues. The ends lost 6 bases at V and 6 bases at J; junction bases unmatched: 6. CDR3 nucleotide sequence: TGTGCCAGCAGCCGTGGGACAGGGGGCTCCGAGCAGTACTTC. This codes for CASSRGTGGSEQYF.

This chain uses TRBV13 with TRBJ2-1, with D perhaps TRBD2 (5 bases). CDR1 and CDR2 from the germline V gene are PRHDT and FYEKMQ (reference sequence). Trimming took off 4 bases at V and 5 bases at J, with 9 bases between the two ends. This CDR3 contains 13 residues. CDR3 amino acids: CASSSRTDNEQFF. The CDR3 DNA reads TGTGCCAGCAGCTCGAGGACTGACAATGAGCAGTTCTTC.

The chain joins TRBV28 to TRBJ2-7; 7 nucleotides line up with TRBD1. The CDR3 contains 15 residues. V was clipped by 6 bases and J by 3 bases; unmatched bases: 11. Germline V lookup: CDR1 MDHEN, CDR2 SYDVKM. CDR3 coding DNA: TGTGCCAGCAGCCCTACAACAGGGGCCAGCTACGAGCAGTACTTC. Translation: CASSPTTGASYEQYF.

The V call is TRBV30, the J call TRBJ2-1; 10 bases match TRBD2. The germline V gene has CDR1 GTSNPN and CDR2 SVGIG (reference sequence). The CDR3 totals 15 residues. V trimming: 3 bases; J trimming: 12 bases; junction bases outside the gene matches: 14. DNA for the CDR3: TGTGCCTGGAGCGCAACTAGCGGGGCCTTAGCGGCGCAGTTCTTC. Its translation: CAWSATSGALAAQFF.

The chain combines TRBV7-9 with TRBJ2-1; D is perhaps TRBD2 (5 bases). The V end was cut by 5 bases, the J end by 10 bases, with 12 bases between. Germline V gene lookup returns CDR1 SEHNR and CDR2 FQNEAQ (reference sequence). This CDR3 spans 12 amino acids. CDR3 bases: TGTGCCAGCAGCGGAGGACTGAAAGAGCAGTTCTTC. This codes for CASSGGLKEQFF.

This chain uses TRBV29-1 with TRBJ2-5; D is perhaps TRBD1 (6 bases). Looked up from germline, CDR1 is SQVTM and CDR2 is ANQGSEA. V was pared by 1 base and J by 0 bases, with 15 bases between. The CDR3 has 16 amino acids. The CDR3 sequence is CSVEAPDRTYQETQYF. CDR3 DNA sequence: TGCAGCGTTGAAGCCCCGGACAGAACGTACCAAGAGACCCAGTACTTC.

The chain links TRBV9 to TRBJ2-1; 7 bases align to TRBD2. Germline V gene lookup returns CDR1 SGDLS and CDR2 YYNGEE. Losses at the gene ends were 4 bases for V and 4 bases for J; bases not matched to a gene: 14. The CDR3 runs 17 residues. CDR3 sequence (DNA): TGTGCCAGCAGCCTAGGGGCTAGCGGACCCCCTTACAATGAGCAGTTCTTC. Amino acids: CASSLGASGPPYNEQFF. The entire variable domain, with the rest obtained from reference TRBV9 and TRBJ2-1, is as follows: DSGVTQTPKHLITATGQRVTLRCSPRSGDLSVYWYQQSLDQGLQFLIQYYNGEERAKGNILERFSAQQFPDLHSELNLSSLELGDSALYFCASSLGASGPPYNEQFFGPGTRLTVL.

The chain has TRBV19 and TRBJ2-1; D not certain. V lost 6 bases and J lost 0, with 6 bases in between. Per germline, CDR1 LNHDA and CDR2 SQIVND (reference sequence). The CDR3 consists of 13 residues. The CDR3 coding sequence is TGTGCCAGTAGACCAAGCTCCTACAATGAGCAGTTCTTC. This gives the protein CASRPSSYNEQFF.

The CDR3 spells CASSLWGARPQHF. The CDR3 coding sequence is TGTGCCAGCAGTTTATGGGGGGCTAGGCCCCAGCATTTT. The chain links TRBV27 to TRBJ1-5; maybe TRBD1 (6 bases). CDR1 and CDR2 from the germline V gene are MNHEY and SMNVEV (reference sequence). Trimming took 1 base from V and 9 from J, leaving 10 bases between them. The CDR3 runs to 13 residues.

DNA for the CDR3: TGTGCCAGCAGCTTGGGGACTAGCGGGAGCTTTCTTGGCTACAATGAGCAGTTCTTC. Translating it yields CASSLGTSGSFLGYNEQFF. The chain has TRBV11-3 and TRBJ2-1; 14 positions match TRBD2. The CDR3 loop spans 19 amino acids. Trimming cost V 3 bases and J 3 bases; bases outside gene matches: 10. From germline, CDR1 is SGHNT and CDR2 YENEEA.